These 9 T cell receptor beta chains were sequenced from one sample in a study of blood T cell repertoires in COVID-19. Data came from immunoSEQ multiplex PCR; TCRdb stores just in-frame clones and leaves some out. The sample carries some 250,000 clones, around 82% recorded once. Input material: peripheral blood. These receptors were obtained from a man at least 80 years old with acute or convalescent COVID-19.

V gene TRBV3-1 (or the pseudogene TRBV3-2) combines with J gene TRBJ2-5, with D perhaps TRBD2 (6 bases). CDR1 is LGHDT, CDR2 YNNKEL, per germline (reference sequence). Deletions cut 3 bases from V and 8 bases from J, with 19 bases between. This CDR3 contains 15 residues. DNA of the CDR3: TGTGCCAGCAGCCAGGACGGGACTCGGCTGGAAACCCAGTACTTC. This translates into CASSQDGTRLETQYF.

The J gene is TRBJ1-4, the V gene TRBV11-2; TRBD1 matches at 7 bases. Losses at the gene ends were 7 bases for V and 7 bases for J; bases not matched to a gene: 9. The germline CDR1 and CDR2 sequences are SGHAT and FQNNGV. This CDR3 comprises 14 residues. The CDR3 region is CASKPGGSGEKLFF. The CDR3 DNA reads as TGTGCCAGCAAACCAGGGGGGTCTGGTGAAAAACTGTTTTTT.

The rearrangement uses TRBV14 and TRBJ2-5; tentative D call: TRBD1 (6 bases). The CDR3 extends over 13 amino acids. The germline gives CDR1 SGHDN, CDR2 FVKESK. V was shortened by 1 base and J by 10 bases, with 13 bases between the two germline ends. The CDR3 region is CASSQVTGLNQYF. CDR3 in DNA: TGTGCCAGCAGCCAAGTCACAGGGTTGAACCAGTACTTC.

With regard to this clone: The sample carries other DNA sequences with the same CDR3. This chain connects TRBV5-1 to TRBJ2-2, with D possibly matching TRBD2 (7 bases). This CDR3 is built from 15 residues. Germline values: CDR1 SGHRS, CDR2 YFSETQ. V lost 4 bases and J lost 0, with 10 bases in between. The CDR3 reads CASSTGTTNTGELFF. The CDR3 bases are TGCGCCAGCAGCACAGGGACTACGAACACCGGGGAGCTGTTTTTT.

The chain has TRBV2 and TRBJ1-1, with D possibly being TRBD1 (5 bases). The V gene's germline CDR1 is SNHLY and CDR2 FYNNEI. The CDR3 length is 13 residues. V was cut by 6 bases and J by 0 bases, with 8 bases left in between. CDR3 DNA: TGTGCCAGCAGGGGGGGAATGAACACTGAAGCTTTCTTT. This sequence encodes CASRGGMNTEAFF.

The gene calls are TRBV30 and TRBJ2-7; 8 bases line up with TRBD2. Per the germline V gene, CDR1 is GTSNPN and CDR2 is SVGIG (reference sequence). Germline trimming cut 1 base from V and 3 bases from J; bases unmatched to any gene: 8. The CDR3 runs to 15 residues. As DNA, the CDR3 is TGTGCCTGGAGTGCGACTAGCGCGGGAGGCTACGAGCAGTACTTC. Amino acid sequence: CAWSATSAGGYEQYF.

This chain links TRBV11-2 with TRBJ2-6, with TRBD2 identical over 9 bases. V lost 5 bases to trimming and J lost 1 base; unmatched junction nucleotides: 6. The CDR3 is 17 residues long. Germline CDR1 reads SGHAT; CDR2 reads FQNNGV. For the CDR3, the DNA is TGTGCCAGCAGCCCCCCGGGACTAGCATCTGGGGCCAACGTCCTGACTTTC. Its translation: CASSPPGLASGANVLTF.

The CDR3 DNA follows: TGTGCCAGCAGCCAGGTCTCAGGGGGCGGCTACACCTTC. This encodes CASSQVSGGGYTF. The chain is built from TRBV7-9 and TRBJ1-2; 8 bases map to TRBD1. Looked up from germline, CDR1 is SEHNR and CDR2 is FQNEAQ (reference sequence). V was clipped by 5 bases and J by 8 bases; unmatched bases: 7. This CDR3 has 13 amino acids.

As DNA, the CDR3 is TGTGCCAGCAGCCGGCCGACAGGGGCAACCTTGATGGCAACTAATGAAAAACTGTTTTTT. Amino acids: CASSRPTGATLMATNEKLFF. The chain uses TRBV6-2 or TRBV6-3 and TRBJ1-4; 8 positions match TRBD1. The CDR3 totals 20 residues. V dropped 6 bases and J dropped 0; count of bases not matched to a gene: 18. Germline V gene data show CDR1 as MNHEY and CDR2 as SVGEGT.